Included here is one TCR beta chain sequence, with context. Its target is unknown. A J-beta primer mix and a sample-barcoded 5' primer were used in a second PCR of about 6 to 12 cycles. One entry per CDR3 protein results from TCRdb running MiXCR on the 5' RACE reads. The sample includes 850,000 to 1,300,000 distinct CDR3 sequences, 45% seen only once; the top ten take 18%. This specimen belongs to a study of blood T cells in healthy people across ages. Overall study findings and caveats: Percentage of naive T cells showed a strong correlation with TCR beta diversity.

There were healthy Caucasian individuals from Russia, aged roughly 6 to 100, serving as donors. The receptor was isolated from a woman in her fifties or sixties in good health. The source material was blood.

The CDR3 sequence is CASSDLGDSPLHF. The CDR3 nucleotides read TGTGCCAGCAGTGACCTAGGGGATTCACCCCTCCACTTT. The chain employs TRBV2 and TRBJ1-6, with D possibly matching TRBD1 (5 bases). V was shortened by 3 bases and J by 8 bases, with 8 bases between the two germline ends. The CDR3 length is 13 residues. The germline V gene encodes CDR1 SNHLY and CDR2 FYNNEI.